This TCR beta chain appears in the sequencing data of a study of blood T cell repertoires in COVID-19. Study as a whole: Spain, Italy and the United States supplied samples that represented acute and convalescent COVID-19. The cDNA or gDNA used as material had been derived from T cells, B-cell-depleted T cells, or PBMCs.

Source study methods: Reference gene primer amplification gave nucleated cell count estimates. Measured with immunoSEQ multiplex PCR; TCRdb has only the in-frame clones, and not every one. V and J calls and clone size are as listed in that table; D and trimming were resolved from the DNA. The table records about 150,000 clones, 90% of them present only once. Sequenced: peripheral blood. The TCR comes from a man aged 45-60 years with acute or convalescent COVID-19.

The CDR3 protein is CASSPRTSGYTDTQYF. CDR3 nucleotides: TGTGCCAGCAGCCCCCGGACTAGCGGTTACACAGATACGCAGTATTTT. The chain joins TRBV11-2 to TRBJ2-3; the match to TRBD2 covers 10 bases. The CDR3 extends over 16 amino acids. CDR1 SGHAT and CDR2 FQNNGV come from the germline V gene. The V gene end was trimmed by 5 bases and the J gene end by 2 bases; junction bases not matched to a gene: 7. The variable domain in full, with the rest retrieved from reference TRBV11-2 and TRBJ2-3, is EAGVAQSPRYKIIEKRQSVAFWCNPISGHATLYWYQQILGQGPKLLIQFQNNGVVDDSQLPKDRFSAERLKGVDSTLKIQPAKLEDSAVYLCASSPRTSGYTDTQYFGPGTRLTVL.